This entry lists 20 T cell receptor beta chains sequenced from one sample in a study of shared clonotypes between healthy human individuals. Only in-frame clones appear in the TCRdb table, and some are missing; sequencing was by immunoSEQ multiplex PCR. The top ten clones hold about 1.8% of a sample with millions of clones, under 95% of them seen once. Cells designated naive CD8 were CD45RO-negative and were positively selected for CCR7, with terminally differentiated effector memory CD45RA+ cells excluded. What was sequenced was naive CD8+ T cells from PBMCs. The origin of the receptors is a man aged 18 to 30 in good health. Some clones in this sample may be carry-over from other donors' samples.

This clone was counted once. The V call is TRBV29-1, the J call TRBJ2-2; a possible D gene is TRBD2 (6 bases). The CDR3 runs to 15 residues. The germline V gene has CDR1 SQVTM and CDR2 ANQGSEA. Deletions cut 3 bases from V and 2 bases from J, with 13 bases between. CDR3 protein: CSVDVGTPNTGELFF. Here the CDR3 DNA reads TGCAGCGTTGACGTTGGGACTCCCAACACCGGGGAGCTGTTTTTT.

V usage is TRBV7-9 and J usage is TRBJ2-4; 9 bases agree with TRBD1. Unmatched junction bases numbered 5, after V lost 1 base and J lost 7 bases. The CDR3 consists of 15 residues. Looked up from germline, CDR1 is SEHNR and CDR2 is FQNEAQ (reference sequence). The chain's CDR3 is CASSLGPQGANIQYF. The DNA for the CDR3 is TGTGCCAGCAGCTTAGGCCCACAGGGGGCCAACATTCAGTACTTC.

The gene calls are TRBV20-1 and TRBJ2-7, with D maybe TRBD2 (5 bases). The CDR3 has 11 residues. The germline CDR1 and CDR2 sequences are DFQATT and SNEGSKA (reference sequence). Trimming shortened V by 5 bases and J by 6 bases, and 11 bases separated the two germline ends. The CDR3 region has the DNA TGCAGTGCTCAGGAGGCACGCGAGCAGTACTTC. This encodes CSAQEAREQYF.

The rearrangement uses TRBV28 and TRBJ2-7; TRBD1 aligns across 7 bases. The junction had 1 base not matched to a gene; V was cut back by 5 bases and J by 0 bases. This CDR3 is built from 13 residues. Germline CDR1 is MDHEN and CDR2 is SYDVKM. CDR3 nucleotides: TGTGCCAGCAGTGACAGGGACTCCTACGAGCAGTACTTC. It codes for CASSDRDSYEQYF.

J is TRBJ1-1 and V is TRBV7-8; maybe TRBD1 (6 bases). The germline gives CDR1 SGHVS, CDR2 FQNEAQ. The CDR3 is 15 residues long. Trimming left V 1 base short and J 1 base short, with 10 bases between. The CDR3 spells CASSLGGRGNTEAFF. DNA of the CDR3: TGTGCCAGCAGCTTAGGGGGGCGGGGGAACACTGAAGCTTTCTTT.

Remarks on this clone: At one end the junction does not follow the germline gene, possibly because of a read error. CDR3 residues: CASGFEGAWNEQFF. The CDR3 coding sequence is TGCGCCAGCGGCTTTGAGGGGGCTTGGAATGAGCAGTTCTTC. The gene calls are TRBV5-1 and TRBJ2-1, with 7 bases matching TRBD1. There are 14 residues in the CDR3. Germline V gene sequence: CDR1 SGHRS, CDR2 YFSETQ.

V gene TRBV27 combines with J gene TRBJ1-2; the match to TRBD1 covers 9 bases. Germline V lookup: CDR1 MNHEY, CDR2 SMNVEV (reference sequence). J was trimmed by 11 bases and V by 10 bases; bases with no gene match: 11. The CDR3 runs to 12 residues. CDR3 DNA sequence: TGTGCCACCTTGGGACAGGGACAGAGTTACACCTTC. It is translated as CATLGQGQSYTF.

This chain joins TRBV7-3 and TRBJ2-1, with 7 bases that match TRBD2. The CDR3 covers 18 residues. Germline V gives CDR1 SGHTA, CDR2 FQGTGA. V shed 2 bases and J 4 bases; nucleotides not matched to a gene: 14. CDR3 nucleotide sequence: TGTGCCAGCAGCTTATCAATAGGTCCTAGCGGAAAATACAATGAGCAGTTCTTC. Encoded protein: CASSLSIGPSGKYNEQFF.

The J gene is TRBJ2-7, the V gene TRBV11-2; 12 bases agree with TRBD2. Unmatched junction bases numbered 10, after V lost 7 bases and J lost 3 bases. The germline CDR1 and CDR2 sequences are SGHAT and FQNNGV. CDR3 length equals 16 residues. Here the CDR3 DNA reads TGTGCCAGCACCTCACTAGCGGGAGGTAACGACTACGAGCAGTACTTC. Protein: CASTSLAGGNDYEQYF.

Here the CDR3 reads CASSQEGRLDTQYF. The CDR3 DNA reads TGTGCCAGCAGCCAAGAAGGGCGCCTAGATACGCAGTATTTT. The J gene is TRBJ2-3, the V gene TRBV4-2; D gene uncertain. The CDR3 is 14 residues long. Trimming took 0 bases from V and 5 from J, leaving 9 bases between them. Germline loops: CDR1 LGHNA, CDR2 YNFKEQ.

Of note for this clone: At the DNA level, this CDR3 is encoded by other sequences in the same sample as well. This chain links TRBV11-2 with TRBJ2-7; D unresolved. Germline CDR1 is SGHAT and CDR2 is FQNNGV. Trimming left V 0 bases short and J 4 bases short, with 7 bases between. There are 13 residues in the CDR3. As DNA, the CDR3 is TGTGCCAGCAGCTTAGAAAGAGATTACGAGCAGTACTTC. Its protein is CASSLERDYEQYF.

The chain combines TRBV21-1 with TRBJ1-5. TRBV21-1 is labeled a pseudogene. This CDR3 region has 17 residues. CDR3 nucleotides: TGTGCCAGCAGAGGGGACCTTACCTCGTATAGCAATCAGCCCCAGCATTTT. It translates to CASRGDLTSYSNQPQHF.

In nucleotides, the CDR3 is TGTGCCAGCAGTTACACGGCTAGCTCCAATGAGCAGTTCTTC. Amino acid sequence: CASSYTASSNEQFF. The genes are TRBV6-6 and TRBJ2-1; weak D call: TRBD2 (5 bases). The germline V gene encodes CDR1 MNHNY and CDR2 SVGAGI (reference sequence). V was pared by 2 bases and J by 6 bases, with 11 bases between. The CDR3 loop spans 14 amino acids.

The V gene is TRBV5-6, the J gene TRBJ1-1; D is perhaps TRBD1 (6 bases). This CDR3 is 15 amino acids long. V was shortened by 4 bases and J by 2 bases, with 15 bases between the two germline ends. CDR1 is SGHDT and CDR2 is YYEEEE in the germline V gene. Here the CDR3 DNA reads TGTGCCAGCAGCGTGAACAGGGAACTCAACACTGAAGCTTTCTTT. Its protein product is CASSVNRELNTEAFF.

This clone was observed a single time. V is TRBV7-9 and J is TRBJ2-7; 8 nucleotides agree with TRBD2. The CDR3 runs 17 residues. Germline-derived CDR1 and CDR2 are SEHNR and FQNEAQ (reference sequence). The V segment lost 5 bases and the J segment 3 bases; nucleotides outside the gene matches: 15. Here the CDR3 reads CASSPAPGGRGIYEQYF. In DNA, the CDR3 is TGTGCCAGCAGCCCAGCCCCGGGGGGGAGGGGAATCTACGAGCAGTACTTC.

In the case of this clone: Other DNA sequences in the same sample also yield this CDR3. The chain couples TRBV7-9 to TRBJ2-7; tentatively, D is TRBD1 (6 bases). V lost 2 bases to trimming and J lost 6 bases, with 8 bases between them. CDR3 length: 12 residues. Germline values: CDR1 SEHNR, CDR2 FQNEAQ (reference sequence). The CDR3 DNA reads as TGTGCCAGCAGCTTACAGGGGTTCGAGCAGTACTTC. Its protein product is CASSLQGFEQYF.

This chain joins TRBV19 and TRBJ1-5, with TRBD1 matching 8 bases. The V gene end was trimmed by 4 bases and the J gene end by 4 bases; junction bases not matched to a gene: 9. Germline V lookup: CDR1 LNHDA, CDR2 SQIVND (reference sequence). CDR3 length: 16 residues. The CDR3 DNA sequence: TGTGCCAGTAGTACAGTAAAACAGGGGGGGAATCAGCCCCAGCATTTT. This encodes CASSTVKQGGNQPQHF.

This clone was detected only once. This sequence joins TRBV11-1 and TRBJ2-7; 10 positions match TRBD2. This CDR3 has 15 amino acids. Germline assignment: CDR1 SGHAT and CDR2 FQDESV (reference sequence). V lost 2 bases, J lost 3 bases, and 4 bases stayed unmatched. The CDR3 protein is CASSLSSGSNYEQYF. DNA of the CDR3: TGTGCCAGCAGCTTATCTAGCGGGAGTAACTACGAGCAGTACTTC.

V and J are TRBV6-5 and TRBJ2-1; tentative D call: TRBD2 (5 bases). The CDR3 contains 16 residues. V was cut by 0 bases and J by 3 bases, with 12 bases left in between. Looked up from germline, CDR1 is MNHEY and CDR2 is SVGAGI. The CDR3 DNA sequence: TGTGCCAGCAGTTACTCGGTCGGGGTTGTCTACAATGAGCAGTTCTTC. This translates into CASSYSVGVVYNEQFF.

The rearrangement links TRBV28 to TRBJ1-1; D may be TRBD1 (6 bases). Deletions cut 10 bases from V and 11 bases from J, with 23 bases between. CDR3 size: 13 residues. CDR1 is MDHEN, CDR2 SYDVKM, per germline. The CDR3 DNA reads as TGTGCCACTTCGAGGGGGGGGCGCGGGATGGCTTTCTTT. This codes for CATSRGGRGMAFF. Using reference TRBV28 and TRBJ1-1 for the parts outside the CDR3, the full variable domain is DVKVTQSSRYLVKRTGEKVFLECVQDMDHENMFWYRQDPGLGLRLIYFSYDVKMKEKGDIPEGYSVSREKKERFSLILESASTNQTSMYLCATSRGGRGMAFFGQGTRLTVV.